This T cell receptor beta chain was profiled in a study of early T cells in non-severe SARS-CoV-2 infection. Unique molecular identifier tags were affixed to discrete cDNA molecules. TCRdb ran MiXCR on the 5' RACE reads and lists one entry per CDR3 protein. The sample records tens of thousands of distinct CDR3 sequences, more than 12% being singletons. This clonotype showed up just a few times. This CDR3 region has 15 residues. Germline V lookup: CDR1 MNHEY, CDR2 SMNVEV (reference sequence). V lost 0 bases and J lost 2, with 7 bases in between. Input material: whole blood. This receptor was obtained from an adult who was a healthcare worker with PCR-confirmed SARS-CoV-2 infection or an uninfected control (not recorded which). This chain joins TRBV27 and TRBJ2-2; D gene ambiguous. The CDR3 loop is CASSLSGFNTGELFF. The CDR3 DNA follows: TGTGCCAGCAGTTTATCAGGGTTCAACACCGGGGAGCTGTTTTTT.